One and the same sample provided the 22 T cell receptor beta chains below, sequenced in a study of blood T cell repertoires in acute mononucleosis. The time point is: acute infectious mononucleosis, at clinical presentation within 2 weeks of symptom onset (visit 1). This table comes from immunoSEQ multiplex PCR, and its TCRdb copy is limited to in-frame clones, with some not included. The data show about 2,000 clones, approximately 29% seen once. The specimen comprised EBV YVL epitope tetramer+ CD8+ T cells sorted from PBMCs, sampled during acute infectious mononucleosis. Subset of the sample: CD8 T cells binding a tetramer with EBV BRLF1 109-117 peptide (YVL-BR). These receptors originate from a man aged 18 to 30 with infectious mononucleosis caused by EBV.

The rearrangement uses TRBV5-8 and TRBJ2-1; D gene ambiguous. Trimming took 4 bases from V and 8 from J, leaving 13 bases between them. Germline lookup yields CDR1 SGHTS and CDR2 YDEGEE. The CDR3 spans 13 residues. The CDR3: CASSPQLGHEQFF. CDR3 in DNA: TGTGCCAGCAGCCCGCAACTGGGCCATGAGCAGTTCTTC.

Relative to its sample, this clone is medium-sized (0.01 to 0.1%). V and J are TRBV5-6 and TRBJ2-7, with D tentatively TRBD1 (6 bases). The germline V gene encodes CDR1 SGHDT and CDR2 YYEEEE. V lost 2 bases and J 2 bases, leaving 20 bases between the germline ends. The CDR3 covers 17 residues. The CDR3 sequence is CASSFPLLDRTTYEQYF. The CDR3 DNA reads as TGTGCCAGCAGCTTTCCCCTTCTTGACAGGACGACCTACGAGCAGTACTTC.

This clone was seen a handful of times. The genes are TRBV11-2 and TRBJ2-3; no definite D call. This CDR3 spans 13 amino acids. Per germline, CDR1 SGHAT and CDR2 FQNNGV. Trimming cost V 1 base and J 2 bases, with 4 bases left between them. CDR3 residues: CASSLAPTDTQYF. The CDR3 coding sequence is TGTGCCAGCAGCTTAGCCCCCACAGATACGCAGTATTTT.

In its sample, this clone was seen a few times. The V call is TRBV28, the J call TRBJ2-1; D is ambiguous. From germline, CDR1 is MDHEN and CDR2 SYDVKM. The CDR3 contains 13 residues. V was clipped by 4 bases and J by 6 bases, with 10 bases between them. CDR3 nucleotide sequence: TGTGCCAGCAGTTACTCCCCCGCCAATGAGCAGTTCTTC. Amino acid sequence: CASSYSPANEQFF.

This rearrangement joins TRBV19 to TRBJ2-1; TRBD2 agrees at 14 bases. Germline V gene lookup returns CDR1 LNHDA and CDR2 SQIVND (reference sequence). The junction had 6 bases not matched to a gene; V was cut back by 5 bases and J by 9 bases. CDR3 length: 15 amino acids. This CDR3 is CASSWGLAGEGEQFF. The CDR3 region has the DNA TGTGCCAGTAGTTGGGGACTAGCGGGAGAAGGTGAGCAGTTCTTC.

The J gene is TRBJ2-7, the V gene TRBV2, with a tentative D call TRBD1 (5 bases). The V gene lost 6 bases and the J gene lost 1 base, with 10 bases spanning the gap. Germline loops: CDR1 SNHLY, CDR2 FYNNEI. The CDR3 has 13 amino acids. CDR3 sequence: CASSGHLSYEQYF. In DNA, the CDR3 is TGTGCCAGCAGCGGACATTTATCCTACGAGCAGTACTTC.

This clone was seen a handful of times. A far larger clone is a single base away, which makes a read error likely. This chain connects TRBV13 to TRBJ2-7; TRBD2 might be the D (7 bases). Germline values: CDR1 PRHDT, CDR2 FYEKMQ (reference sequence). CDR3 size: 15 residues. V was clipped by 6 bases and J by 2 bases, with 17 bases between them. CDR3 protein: CASSSYLGGAYEQYF. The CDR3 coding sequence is TGTGCCAGCAGTTCATACTTAGGGGGGGCCTACGAGCAGTACTTC.

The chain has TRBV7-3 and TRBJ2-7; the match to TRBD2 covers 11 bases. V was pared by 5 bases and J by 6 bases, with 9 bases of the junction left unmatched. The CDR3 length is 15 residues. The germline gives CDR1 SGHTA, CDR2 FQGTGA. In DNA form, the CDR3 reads TGTGCCAGCAGCCAAGATACTAGCGGGAGAGCCGAGCAGTACTTC. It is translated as CASSQDTSGRAEQYF.

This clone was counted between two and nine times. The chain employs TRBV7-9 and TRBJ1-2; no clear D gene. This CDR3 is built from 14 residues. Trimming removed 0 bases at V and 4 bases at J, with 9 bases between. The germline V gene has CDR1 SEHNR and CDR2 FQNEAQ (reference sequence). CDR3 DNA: TGTGCCAGCAGCTTAGCTACAGTGACCTATGGCTACACCTTC. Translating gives CASSLATVTYGYTF. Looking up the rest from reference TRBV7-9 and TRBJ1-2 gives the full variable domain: DTGVSQNPRHKITKRGQNVTFRCDPISEHNRLYWYRQTLGQGPEFLTYFQNEAQLEKSRLLSDRFSAERPKGSFSTLEIQRTEQGDSAMYLCASSLATVTYGYTFGSGTRLTVV.

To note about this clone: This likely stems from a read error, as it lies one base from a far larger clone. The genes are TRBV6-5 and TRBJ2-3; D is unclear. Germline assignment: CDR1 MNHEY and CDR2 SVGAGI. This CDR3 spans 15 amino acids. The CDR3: CVSSALLGSASTQYF. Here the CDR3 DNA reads TGTGTCAGCAGTGCCCTACTTGGGTCAGCGTCGACGCAGTATTTT.

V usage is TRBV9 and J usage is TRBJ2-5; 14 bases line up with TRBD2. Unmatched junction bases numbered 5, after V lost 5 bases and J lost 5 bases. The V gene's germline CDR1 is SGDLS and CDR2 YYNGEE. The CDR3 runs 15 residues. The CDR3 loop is CASRRLAGGAETQYF. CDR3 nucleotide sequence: TGTGCCAGCAGACGACTAGCGGGAGGGGCGGAGACCCAGTACTTC.

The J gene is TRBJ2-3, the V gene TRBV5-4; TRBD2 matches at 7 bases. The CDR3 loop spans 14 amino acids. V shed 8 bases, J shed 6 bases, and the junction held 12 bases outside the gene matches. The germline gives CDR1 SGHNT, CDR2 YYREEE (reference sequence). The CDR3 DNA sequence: TGTGCCAGTAGAACAGCGGGAAACTCTGATACGCAGTATTTT. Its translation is CASRTAGNSDTQYF.

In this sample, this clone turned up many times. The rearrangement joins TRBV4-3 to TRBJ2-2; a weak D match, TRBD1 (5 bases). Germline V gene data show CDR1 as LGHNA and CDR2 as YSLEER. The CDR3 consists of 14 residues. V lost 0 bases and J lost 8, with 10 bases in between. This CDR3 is CASSQDQGTGELFF. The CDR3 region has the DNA TGCGCCAGCAGCCAAGATCAGGGAACAGGGGAGCTGTTTTTT.

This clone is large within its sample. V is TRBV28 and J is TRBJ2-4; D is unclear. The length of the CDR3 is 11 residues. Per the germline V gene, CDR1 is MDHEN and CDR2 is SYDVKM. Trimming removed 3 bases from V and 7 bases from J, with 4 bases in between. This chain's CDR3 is CASSLSNIQYF. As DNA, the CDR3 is TGTGCCAGCAGTTTGAGTAACATTCAGTACTTC.

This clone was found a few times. Here the CDR3 reads CASSGVRAQRYEQYF. The CDR3 region has the DNA TGTGCCAGCAGCGGGGTTCGAGCCCAGAGATACGAGCAGTACTTC. The gene calls are TRBV5-4 and TRBJ2-7; unclear D gene. Germline values: CDR1 SGHNT, CDR2 YYREEE (reference sequence). The V and J ends lost 4 bases and 4 bases respectively, with 18 bases between them. The CDR3 is made up of 15 amino acids.

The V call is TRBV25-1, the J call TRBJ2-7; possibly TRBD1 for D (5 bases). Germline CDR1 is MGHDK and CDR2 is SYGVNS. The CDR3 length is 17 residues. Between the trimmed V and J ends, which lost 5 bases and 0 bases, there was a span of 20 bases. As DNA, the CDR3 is TGTGCCAGCAGTTTCACCCGAAGTATGACAGTCTCCTACGAGCAGTACTTC. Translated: CASSFTRSMTVSYEQYF.

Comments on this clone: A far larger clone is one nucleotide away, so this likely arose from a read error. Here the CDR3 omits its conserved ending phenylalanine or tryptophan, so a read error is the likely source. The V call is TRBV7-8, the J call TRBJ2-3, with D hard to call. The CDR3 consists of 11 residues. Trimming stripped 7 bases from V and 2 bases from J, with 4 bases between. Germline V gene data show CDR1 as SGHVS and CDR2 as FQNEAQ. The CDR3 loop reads CASTNTDTQYL. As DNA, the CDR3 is TGTGCCAGCACCAACACAGATACGCAGTATCTT.

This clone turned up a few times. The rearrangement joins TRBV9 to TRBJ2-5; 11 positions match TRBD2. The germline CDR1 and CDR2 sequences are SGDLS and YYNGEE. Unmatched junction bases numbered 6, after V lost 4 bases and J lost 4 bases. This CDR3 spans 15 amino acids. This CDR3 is CASSHFTSGGETQYF. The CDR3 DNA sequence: TGTGCCAGCAGCCACTTCACTAGCGGGGGAGAGACCCAGTACTTC. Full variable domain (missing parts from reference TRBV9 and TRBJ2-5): DSGVTQTPKHLITATGQRVTLRCSPRSGDLSVYWYQQSLDQGLQFLIQYYNGEERAKGNILERFSAQQFPDLHSELNLSSLELGDSALYFCASSHFTSGGETQYFGPGTRLLVL.

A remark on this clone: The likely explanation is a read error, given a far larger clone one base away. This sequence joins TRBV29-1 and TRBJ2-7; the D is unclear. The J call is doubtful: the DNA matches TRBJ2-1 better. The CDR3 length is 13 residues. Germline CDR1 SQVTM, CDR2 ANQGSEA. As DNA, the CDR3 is TGCAGCGTTCTGGTAGCCCCGACCAATGAGCAGTTCTTC. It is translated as CSVLVAPTNEQFF.

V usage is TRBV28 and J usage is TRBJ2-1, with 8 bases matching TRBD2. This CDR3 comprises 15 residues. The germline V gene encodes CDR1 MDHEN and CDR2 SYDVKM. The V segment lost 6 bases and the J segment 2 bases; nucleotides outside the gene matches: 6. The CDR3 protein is CASSHGTSPYNEQFF. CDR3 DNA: TGTGCCAGCAGCCACGGGACTAGTCCCTACAATGAGCAGTTCTTC.

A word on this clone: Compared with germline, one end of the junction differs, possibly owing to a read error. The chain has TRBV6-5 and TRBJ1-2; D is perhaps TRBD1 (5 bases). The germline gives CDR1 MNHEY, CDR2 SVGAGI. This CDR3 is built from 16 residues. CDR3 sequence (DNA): TGTGCCAGCAGTTACGATCCAGGGCCGGGCAACTATGGCGACACCTTC. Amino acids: CASSYDPGPGNYGDTF.

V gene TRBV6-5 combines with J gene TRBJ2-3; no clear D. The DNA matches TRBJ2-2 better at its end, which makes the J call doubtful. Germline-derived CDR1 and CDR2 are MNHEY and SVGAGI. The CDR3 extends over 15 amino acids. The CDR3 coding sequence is TGTGCCAGCAGTGCCCTACTTGGGTCAGCGTCGACGCTGTTTTTT. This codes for CASSALLGSASTLFF.